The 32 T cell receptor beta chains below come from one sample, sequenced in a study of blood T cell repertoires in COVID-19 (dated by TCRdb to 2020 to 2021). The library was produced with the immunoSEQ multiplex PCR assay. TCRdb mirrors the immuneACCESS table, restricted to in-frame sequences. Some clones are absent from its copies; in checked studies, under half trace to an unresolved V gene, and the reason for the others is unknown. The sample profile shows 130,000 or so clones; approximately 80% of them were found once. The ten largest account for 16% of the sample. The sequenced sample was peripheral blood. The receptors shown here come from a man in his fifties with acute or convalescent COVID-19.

The DNA of the CDR3 is TGTGCCAGCAGCTTCGCCGACTTGGGCACTGAAGCTTTCTTT. This sequence encodes CASSFADLGTEAFF. The V gene is TRBV5-5, the J gene TRBJ1-1; D is unresolved. The V end was cut by 2 bases, the J end by 4 bases, with 12 bases between. CDR1 is SGHKS, CDR2 YYEKEE, per germline (reference sequence). This CDR3 is 14 amino acids long.

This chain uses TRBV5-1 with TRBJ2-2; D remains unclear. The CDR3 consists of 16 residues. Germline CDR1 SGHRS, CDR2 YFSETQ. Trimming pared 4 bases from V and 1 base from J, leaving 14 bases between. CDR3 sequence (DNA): TGCGCCAGCAGCCCCGGCTCACGAGGGAACACCGGGGAGCTGTTTTTT. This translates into CASSPGSRGNTGELFF.

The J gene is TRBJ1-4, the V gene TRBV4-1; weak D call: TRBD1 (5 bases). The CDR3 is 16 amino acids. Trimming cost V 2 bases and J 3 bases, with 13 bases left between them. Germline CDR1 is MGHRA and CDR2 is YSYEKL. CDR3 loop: CASSQNAGVSNEKLFF. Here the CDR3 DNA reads TGCGCCAGCAGCCAAAACGCGGGGGTTTCTAATGAAAAACTGTTTTTT.

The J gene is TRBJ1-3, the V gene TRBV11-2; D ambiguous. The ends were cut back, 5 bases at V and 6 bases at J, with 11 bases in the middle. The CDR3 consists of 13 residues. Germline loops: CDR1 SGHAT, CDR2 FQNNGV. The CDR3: CASSPTGVNTIYF. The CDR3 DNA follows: TGTGCCAGCAGCCCGACCGGAGTAAACACCATATATTTT. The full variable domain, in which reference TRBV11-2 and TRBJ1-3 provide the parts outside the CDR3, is EAGVAQSPRYKIIEKRQSVAFWCNPISGHATLYWYQQILGQGPKLLIQFQNNGVVDDSQLPKDRFSAERLKGVDSTLKIQPAKLEDSAVYLCASSPTGVNTIYFGEGSWLTVV.

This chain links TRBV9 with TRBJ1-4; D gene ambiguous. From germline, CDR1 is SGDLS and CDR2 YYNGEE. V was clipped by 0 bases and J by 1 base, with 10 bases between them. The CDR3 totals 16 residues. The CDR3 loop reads CASSVGVTVTNEKLFF. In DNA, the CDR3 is TGTGCCAGCAGCGTAGGAGTCACAGTAACTAATGAAAAACTGTTTTTT.

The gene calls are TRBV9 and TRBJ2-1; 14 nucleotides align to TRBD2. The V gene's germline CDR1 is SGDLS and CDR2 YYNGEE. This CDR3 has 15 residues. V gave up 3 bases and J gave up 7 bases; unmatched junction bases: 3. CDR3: CASSAGTSGGNEQFF. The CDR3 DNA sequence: TGTGCCAGCAGCGCCGGGACTAGCGGGGGTAATGAGCAGTTCTTC. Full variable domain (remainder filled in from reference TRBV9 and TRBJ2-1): DSGVTQTPKHLITATGQRVTLRCSPRSGDLSVYWYQQSLDQGLQFLIQYYNGEERAKGNILERFSAQQFPDLHSELNLSSLELGDSALYFCASSAGTSGGNEQFFGPGTRLTVL.

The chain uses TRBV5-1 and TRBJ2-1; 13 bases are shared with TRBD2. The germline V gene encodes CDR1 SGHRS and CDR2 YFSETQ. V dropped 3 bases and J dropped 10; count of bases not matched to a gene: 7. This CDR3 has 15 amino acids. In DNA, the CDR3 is TGCGCCAGCAGCTCCGGGACTAGCGGGGTCGGAGAGCAGTTCTTC. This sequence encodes CASSSGTSGVGEQFF.

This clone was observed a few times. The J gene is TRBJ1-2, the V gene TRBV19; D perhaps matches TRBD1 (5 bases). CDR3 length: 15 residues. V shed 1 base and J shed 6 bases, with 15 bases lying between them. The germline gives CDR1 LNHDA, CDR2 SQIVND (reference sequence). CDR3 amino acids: CASSIVVTGRDGYTF. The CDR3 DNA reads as TGTGCCAGTAGTATAGTGGTTACAGGCAGGGATGGCTACACCTTC. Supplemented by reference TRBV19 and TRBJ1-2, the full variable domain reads DGGITQSPKYLFRKEGQNVTLSCEQNLNHDAMYWYRQDPGQGLRLIYYSQIVNDFQKGDIAEGYSVSREKKESFPLTVTSAQKNPTAFYLCASSIVVTGRDGYTFGSGTRLTVV.

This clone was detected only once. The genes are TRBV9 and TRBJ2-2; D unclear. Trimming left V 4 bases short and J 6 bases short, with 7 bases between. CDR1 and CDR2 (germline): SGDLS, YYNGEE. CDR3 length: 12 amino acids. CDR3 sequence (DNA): TGTGCCAGCAGCCCAACAGCCGGGGAGCTGTTTTTT. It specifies CASSPTAGELFF.

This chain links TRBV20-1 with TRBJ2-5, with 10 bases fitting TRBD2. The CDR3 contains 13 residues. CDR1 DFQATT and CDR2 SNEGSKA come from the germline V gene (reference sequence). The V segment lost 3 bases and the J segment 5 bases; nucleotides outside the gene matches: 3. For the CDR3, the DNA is TGCAGTGCTAGTATTAGCGGGGGGGAGACCCAGTACTTC. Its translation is CSASISGGETQYF.

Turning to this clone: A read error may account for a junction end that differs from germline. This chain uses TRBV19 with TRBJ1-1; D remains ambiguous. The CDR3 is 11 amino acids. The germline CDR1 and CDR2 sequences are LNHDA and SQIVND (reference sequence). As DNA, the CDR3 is TGTTCCAGTAGCAAGAACACTGAAGCTTTCTTT. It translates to CSSSKNTEAFF.

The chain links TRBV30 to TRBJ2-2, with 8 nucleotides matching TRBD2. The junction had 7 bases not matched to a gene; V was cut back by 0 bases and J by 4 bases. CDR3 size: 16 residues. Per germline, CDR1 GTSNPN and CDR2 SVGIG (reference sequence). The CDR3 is CAWSVVAGGGTGELFF. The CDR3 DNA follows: TGTGCCTGGAGTGTAGTGGCGGGGGGCGGCACCGGGGAGCTGTTTTTT.

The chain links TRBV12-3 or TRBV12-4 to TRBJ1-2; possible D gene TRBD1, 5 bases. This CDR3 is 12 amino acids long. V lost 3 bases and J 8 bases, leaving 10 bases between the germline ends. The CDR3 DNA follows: TGTGCCAGCAGTTTCGGGGGAGGGGGCTACACCTTC. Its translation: CASSFGGGGYTF.

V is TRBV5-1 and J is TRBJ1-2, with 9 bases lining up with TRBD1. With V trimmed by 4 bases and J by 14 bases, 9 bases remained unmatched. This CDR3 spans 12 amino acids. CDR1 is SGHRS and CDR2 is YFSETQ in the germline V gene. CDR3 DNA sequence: TGCGCCAGCAGCCCTGGGACAGGGTTTAGGACCTTC. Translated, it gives CASSPGTGFRTF.

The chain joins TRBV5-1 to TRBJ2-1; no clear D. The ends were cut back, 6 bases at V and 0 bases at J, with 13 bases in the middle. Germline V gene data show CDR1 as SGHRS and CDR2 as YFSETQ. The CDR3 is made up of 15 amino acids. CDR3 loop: CASTPSVGSYNEQFF. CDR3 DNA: TGCGCCAGCACCCCCTCGGTCGGCTCCTACAATGAGCAGTTCTTC.

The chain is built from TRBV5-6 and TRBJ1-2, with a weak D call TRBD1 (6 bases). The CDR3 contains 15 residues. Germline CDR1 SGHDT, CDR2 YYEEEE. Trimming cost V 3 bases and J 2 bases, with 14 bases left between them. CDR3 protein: CASSSGRDNNYGYTF. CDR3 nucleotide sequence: TGTGCCAGCAGCTCTGGCCGGGACAACAACTATGGCTACACCTTC. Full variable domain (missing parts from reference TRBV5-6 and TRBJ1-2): DAGVTQSPTHLIKTRGQQVTLRCSPKSGHDTVSWYQQALGQGPQFIFQYYEEEERQRGNFPDRFSGHQFPNYSSELNVNALLLGDSALYLCASSSGRDNNYGYTFGSGTRLTVV.

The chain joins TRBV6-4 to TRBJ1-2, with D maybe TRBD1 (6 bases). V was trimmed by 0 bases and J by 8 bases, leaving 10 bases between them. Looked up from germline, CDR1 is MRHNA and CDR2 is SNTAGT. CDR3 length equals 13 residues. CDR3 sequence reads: CASSDSRQGGYTF. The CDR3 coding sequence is TGTGCCAGCAGTGACTCAAGGCAGGGGGGCTACACCTTC.

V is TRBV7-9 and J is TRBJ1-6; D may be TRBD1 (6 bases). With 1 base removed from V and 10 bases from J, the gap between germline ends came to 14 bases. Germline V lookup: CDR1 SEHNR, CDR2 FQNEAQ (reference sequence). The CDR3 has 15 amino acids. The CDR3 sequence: CASSLDIGGLSPLHF. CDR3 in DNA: TGTGCCAGCAGCTTAGATATTGGGGGCTTATCACCCCTCCACTTT.

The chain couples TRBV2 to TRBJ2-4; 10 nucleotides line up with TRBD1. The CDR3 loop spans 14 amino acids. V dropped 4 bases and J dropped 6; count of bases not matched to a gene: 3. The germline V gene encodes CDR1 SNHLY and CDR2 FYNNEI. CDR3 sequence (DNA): TGTGCCAGCAGTGGACAGGGGGCTGGAAACATTCAGTACTTC. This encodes CASSGQGAGNIQYF.

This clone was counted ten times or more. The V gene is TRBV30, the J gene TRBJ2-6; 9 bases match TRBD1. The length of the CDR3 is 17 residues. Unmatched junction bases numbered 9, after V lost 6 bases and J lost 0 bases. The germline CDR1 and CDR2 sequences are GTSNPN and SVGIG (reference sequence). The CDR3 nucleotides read TGTGCCTGTACTCGGGACAGGGCATTCTCTGGGGCCAACGTCCTGACTTTC. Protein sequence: CACTRDRAFSGANVLTF.

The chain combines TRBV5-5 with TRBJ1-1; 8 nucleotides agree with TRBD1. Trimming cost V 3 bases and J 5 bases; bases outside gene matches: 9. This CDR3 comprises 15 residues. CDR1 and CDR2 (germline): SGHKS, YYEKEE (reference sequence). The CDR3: CASSSLGQGGTEAFF. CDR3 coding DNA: TGTGCCAGCAGCTCGCTTGGACAGGGTGGGACTGAAGCTTTCTTT.

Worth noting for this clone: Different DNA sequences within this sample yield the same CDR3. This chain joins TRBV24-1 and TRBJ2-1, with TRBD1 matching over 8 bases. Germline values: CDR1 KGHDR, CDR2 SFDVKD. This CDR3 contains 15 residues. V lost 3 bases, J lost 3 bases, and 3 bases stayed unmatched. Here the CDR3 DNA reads TGTGCCACCAGTGATCCCGGACAGGGCTACAATGAGCAGTTCTTC. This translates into CATSDPGQGYNEQFF.

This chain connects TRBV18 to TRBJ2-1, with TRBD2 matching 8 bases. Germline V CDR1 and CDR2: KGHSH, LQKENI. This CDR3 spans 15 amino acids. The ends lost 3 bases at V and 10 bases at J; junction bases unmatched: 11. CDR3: CASSPTGGPTMEQFF. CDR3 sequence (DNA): TGTGCCAGCTCACCCACGGGGGGGCCTACTATGGAGCAGTTCTTC.

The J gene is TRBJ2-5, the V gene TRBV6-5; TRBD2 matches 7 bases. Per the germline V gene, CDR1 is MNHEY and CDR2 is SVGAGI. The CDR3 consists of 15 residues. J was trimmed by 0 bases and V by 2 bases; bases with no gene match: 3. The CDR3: CASSYTAGDQETQYF. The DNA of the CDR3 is TGTGCCAGCAGTTACACCGCGGGGGACCAAGAGACCCAGTACTTC.

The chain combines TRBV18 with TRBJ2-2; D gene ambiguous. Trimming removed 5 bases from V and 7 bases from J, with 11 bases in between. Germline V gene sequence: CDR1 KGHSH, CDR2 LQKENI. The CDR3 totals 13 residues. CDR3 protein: CASSEVVDGELFF. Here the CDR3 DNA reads TGTGCCAGCTCAGAGGTGGTAGACGGGGAGCTGTTTTTT.

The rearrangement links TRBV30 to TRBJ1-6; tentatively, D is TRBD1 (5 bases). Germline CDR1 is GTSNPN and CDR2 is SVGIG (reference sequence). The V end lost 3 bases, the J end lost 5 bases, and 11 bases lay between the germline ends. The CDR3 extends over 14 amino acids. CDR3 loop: CAWSVDRNNSPLHF. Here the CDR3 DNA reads TGTGCCTGGAGCGTCGACAGAAATAATTCACCCCTCCACTTT.

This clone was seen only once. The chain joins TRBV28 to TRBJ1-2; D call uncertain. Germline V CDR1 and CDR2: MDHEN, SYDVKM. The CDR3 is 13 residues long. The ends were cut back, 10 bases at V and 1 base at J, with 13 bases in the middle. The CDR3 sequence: CAISTVFNYGYTF. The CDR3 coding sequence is TGTGCCATCTCTACCGTTTTTAACTATGGCTACACCTTC.

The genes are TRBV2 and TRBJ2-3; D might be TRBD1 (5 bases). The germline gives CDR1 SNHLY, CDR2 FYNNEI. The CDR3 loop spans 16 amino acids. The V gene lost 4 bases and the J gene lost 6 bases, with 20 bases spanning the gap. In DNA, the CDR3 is TGTGCCAGCAGTGGAACTATGAGCCTCGCAGGGGATACGCAGTATTTT. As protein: CASSGTMSLAGDTQYF.

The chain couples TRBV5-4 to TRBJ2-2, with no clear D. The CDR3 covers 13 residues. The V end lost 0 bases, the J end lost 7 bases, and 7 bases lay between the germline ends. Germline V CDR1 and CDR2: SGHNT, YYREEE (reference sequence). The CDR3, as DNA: TGTGCCAGCAGCTTGGTAGTCAACGGGGAGCTGTTTTTT. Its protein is CASSLVVNGELFF.

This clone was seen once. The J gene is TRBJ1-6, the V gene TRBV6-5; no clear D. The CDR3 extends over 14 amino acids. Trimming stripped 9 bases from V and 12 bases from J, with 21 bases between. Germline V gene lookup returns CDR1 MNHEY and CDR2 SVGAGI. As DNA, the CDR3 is TGTGCCAGTTGGACTCCCGGGGTAGTAGGACCCCTCCACTTT. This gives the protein CASWTPGVVGPLHF.

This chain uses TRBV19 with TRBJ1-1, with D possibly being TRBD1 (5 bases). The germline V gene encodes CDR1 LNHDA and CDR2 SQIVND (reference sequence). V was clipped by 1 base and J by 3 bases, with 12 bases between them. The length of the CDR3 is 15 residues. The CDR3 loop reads CASSIGGAVHTEAFF. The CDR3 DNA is TGTGCCAGTAGTATAGGGGGCGCCGTGCACACTGAAGCTTTCTTT.

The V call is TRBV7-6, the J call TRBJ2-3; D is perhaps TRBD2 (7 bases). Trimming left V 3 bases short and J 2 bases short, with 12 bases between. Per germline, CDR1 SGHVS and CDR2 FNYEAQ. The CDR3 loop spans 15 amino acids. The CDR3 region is CASSLAGALTDTQYF. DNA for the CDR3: TGTGCCAGCAGCTTGGCGGGGGCCCTCACAGATACGCAGTATTTT.